The T cell receptor beta chain under discussion was sequenced for a study of identical twins. This clonotype has ten or more counts. The antigen remains undetermined. Notes on the study in general: The more abundant beta clonotypes in cord blood had fewer insertions, and memory repertoires did not show this. Zero-insertion analyses were open to partial confounding by invariant MAIT and iNKT cells. Beta out-of-frame sequences displayed a weaker excess of sharing between twins.

After removal of 5 bases from V and 4 bases from J, the junction contained 16 bases not matched to a gene. The germline V gene has CDR1 SGHAT and CDR2 FQDESV (reference sequence). The CDR3 is 20 amino acids. TCRdb itself ran the 5' RACE reads through MiXCR, one entry per CDR3 protein. Here the sample spans roughly 250,000 distinct CDR3 sequences, over 11% being singletons. The sequencing sample was made of memory (CD45RO+) T cells sorted from blood. This chain connects TRBV11-1 to TRBJ2-1, with 14 bases lining up with TRBD2. The clonotype was recovered from a woman under 30 in good health. The DNA of the CDR3 is TGTGCCAGCAGCCTCGGACTAGCGGGAGGATCCTTAAGGTGGTACAATGAGCAGTTCTTC. Protein: CASSLGLAGGSLRWYNEQFF.